This TCR beta chain was sequenced in a study of T-cell reconstitution after alpha-beta-depleted transplantation in children. Trimming left V 4 bases short and J 2 bases short, with 17 bases between. Germline lookup yields CDR1 SQVTM and CDR2 ANQGSEA. The CDR3 is 15 amino acids. This clonotype has a count of ten or more. The antigen is unknown. Preparation of the TCRbeta library used unique molecular identifiers. TCRdb re-called the PCR reads through MiXCR, storing one row per CDR3 protein. The repertoire consists of 200,000 or so distinct CDR3 sequences, with about 6% occurring once and the leading ten covering approximately 4.1%. Broader study findings: Where alpha-beta T cells came from about two months after transplant was reportedly several hundred expanded graft clones. In some patients, recipient T cells and intrathymic progenitors surviving conditioning explained high day-60 diversity.

This receptor was taken from a girl under three years old with combined immunodeficiency, due to receive a stem cell transplant. The source was PBMCs, collected before TCRalphabeta/CD19-depleted stem cell transplant. This chain links TRBV29-1 with TRBJ2-5; tentatively, D is TRBD1 (6 bases). CDR3 sequence: CSVVFRGYVQETQYF. CDR3 bases: TGCAGCGTTGTATTCAGGGGCTACGTTCAAGAGACCCAGTACTTC. Complete variable domain (other parts from reference TRBV29-1 and TRBJ2-5): SAVISQKPSRDICQRGTSLTIQCQVDSQVTMMFWYRQQPGQSLTLIATANQGSEATYESGFVIDKFPISRPNLTFSTLTVSNMSPEDSSIYLCSVVFRGYVQETQYFGPGTRLLVL.